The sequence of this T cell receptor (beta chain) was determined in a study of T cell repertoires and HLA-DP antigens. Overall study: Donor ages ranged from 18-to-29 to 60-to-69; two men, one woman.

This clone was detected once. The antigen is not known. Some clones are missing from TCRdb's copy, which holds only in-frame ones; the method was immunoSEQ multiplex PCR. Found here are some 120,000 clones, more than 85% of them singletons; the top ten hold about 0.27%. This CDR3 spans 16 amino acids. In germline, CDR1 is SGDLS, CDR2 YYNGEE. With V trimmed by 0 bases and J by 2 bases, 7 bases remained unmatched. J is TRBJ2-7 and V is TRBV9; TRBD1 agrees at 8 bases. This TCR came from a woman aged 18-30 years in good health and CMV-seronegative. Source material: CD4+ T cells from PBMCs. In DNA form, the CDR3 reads TGTGCCAGCAGCGTAGATGCAGGGGGACAGGCCTACGAGCAGTACTTC. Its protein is CASSVDAGGQAYEQYF.